Given below is one T cell receptor beta chain in context. At least ten counts were recorded for this clonotype. The target of this receptor is not known. One end of the junction is discordant with germline, which a read error may explain. This record comes from a study of CD8 T cells in ankylosing spondylitis (dated 2017 in TCRdb). For context, the study as a whole: T cell receptor beta repertoires were profiled in healthy donors and ankylosing spondylitis patients so that disease-linked TCR variants could be found. In total, the full study cohort was made up of 95 to 110 healthy donors and 25 to 30 ankylosing spondylitis patients. Peripheral blood was sampled, and synovial fluid was additionally collected from ankylosing spondylitis patients. The full study reports these points: The disease-linked clones were reported to be significantly enriched in matched synovial fluid samples from ankylosing spondylitis patients. The disease-linked clones had a CD8+ phenotype and were found at relatively low frequencies in peripheral blood. Some motif variants had previously been reported in the synovial fluid and blood of reactive arthritis patients, which suggests shared mechanisms of disease initiation. A TCR beta motif made up of under ten highly homologous amino acid variants appeared to be characteristic of blood from ankylosing spondylitis patients.

Inclusive of the bounding cysteine and phenylalanine, the CDR3 is 13 residues long. The only DNA kept is the CDR3, 39 bases in frame from the first base. CDR1 DFQATT and CDR2 SNEGSKA are derived from the germline V gene (reference sequence). The instrument given in TCRdb is Illumina HiSeq 2500. Quantitative 5'-RACE with molecular barcodes was used to prepare TCR beta libraries. The study's processing was this. Disease-linked TCR variants were identified with a new computational method built on a probabilistic model of VDJ rearrangement. The public reads were reprocessed in TCRdb via fastp at Q25 and MiXCR, keeping in-frame beta chains. Each CDR3 protein appears once, grouped with its most common genes and DNA. These V and J calls are TCRdb output, not the study's own analysis. The sample table records roughly 130,000 distinct CDR3 sequences; 7% of these occur just once. Of the sample, approximately 12% is held by the ten largest clones.

The sequencing sample was made of blood, either unsorted or a sorted T cell fraction (not recorded which). The TCR originated in a male donor with ankylosing spondylitis or in good health (not recorded which). The rearrangement combines TRBV20-1 with TRBJ2-2, with the D gene uncertain. The nucleotides read TGCAGTGCTCGAGACACCCGTAATGGGGAGCTGTTTTTT. Translated, this is CSARDTRNGELFF.